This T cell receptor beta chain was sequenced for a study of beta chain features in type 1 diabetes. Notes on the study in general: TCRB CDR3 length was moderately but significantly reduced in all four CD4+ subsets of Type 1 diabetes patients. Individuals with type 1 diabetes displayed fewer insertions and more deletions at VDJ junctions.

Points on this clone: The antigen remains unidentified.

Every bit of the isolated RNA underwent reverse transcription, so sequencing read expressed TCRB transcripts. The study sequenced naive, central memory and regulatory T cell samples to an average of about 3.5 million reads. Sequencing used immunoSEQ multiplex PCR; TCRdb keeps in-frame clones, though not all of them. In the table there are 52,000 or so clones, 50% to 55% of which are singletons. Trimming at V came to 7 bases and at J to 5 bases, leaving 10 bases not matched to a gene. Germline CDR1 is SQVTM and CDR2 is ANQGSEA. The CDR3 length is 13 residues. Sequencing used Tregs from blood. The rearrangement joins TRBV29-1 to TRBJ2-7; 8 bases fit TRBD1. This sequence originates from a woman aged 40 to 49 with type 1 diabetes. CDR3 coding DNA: TGCAGCGCAAGTACAGGGGGGTTCAACGAGCAGTACTTC. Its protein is CSASTGGFNEQYF.